These T cell receptor beta chains were read from a single sample in a study of OX40 agonist ivuxolimab in advanced cancers. Sequenced by immunoSEQ multiplex PCR; TCRdb stores in-frame clones only, minus some. The sample has about 76,000 clones, approximately 85% seen once. The source material was CD4+ or CD8+ T cells sorted from blood, sampled in a trial of the OX40 agonist ivuxolimab. These receptors were obtained from an adult with an advanced solid tumor such as melanoma, head and neck, liver or kidney cancer. Both conserved end residues are part of each CDR3. The order of the fields is CDR3 DNA, CDR3 protein, V gene, D gene, J gene, clone size. The D gene is left open where the match is weak. Expanded clones are given a class, and other clones once, few, many or no size at all.

TGTGCCAGCACTCAACCGGGGAGGGGGAAAGAGACCCAGTACTTC | CASTQPGRGKETQYF | TRBV6-1 | - | TRBJ2-5 | few
TGTGCCAGCAGCCCCACAGGGCCGGGGGCTAACTATGGCTACACCTTC | CASSPTGPGANYGYTF | TRBV5-4 | - | TRBJ1-2 | -
TGTGCCAGTAGCTGGCCGGGTGGGAATGAGCAGTTCTTC | CASSWPGGNEQFF | TRBV19 | - | TRBJ2-1 | -
TGCGCCAGCAGATTCCGACAGGCCACTGAAGCTTTCTTT | CASRFRQATEAFF | TRBV10-2 | - | TRBJ1-1 | -
TGTGCCAGCAGCTTGTGGAACACTGAAGCTTTCTTT | CASSLWNTEAFF | TRBV5-4 | - | TRBJ1-1 | -
TGTGCCAGCTCACCACGGGTTAGTAGCGGGGGGAGCTCCTACAATGAGCAGTTCTTC | CASSPRVSSGGSSYNEQFF | TRBV18 | TRBD2 | TRBJ2-1 | -
TGTGCCAGCAGCTTAGGGGGGAAGGCTCGTACCACAGATACGCAGTATTTT | CASSLGGKARTTDTQYF | TRBV5-4 | - | TRBJ2-3 | -
TGTGCCATCAGTGATAGGACTCTAGCACCAGATACGCAGTATTTT | CAISDRTLAPDTQYF | TRBV10-3 | - | TRBJ2-3 | -
TGTGCCAGTAGTAGGGACAGGGGGGAAAAACTGTTTTTT | CASSRDRGEKLFF | TRBV19 | TRBD1 | TRBJ1-4 | -
TGTGCCAGCAGGCAAGAGGGGGCGGGCCTCGCCGGGGAGCTGTTTTTT | CASRQEGAGLAGELFF | TRBV4-2 | TRBD1 | TRBJ2-2 | once
TGTGCCAGCAGCTTAGTTACAGGGAGAACAGATACGCAGTATTTT | CASSLVTGRTDTQYF | TRBV7-9 | - | TRBJ2-3 | -
TGTGCCAGCAGTCCGAGGAGCAATCAGCCCCAGCATTTT | CASSPRSNQPQHF | TRBV6-6 | - | TRBJ1-5 | once
TGTGCCAGCTCACCAAGAAGAGATATAAACACCGGGGAGCTGTTTTTT | CASSPRRDINTGELFF | TRBV18 | - | TRBJ2-2 | -
TGTGCCAGCAGCCGTGGCGGTGGGGAAAAACTGTTTTTT | CASSRGGGEKLFF | TRBV7-9 | - | TRBJ1-4 | few
TGTGCCAGCAGAACAGACAACTATGGCTACACCTTC | CASRTDNYGYTF | TRBV7-9 | - | TRBJ1-2 | few
TGTGCCAGCAGCCTAGACCCCCGGGACGCTATTCCCCTCCACTTT | CASSLDPRDAIPLHF | TRBV6-6 | - | TRBJ1-6 | -
TGTGCCAGCAGCTTGGGGGGACAGGGCTACGAGCAGTACTTC | CASSLGGQGYEQYF | TRBV7-8 | TRBD1 | TRBJ2-7 | -
TGTGCTAGTGGTTTGGTAGTGAGGGGGCTCCATCCCCCCTCCTACGAGCAGTACTTC | CASGLVVRGLHPPSYEQYF | TRBV12-5 | TRBD1 | TRBJ2-7 | -
TGTGCCAGCAGCTTAGAAGGTTATAGCAATCAGCCCCAGCATTTT | CASSLEGYSNQPQHF | TRBV7-8 | - | TRBJ1-5 | -
TGCGCCAGCAGTAACACACTGGGTAATGAAAAACTGTTTTTT | CASSNTLGNEKLFF | TRBV5-1 | - | TRBJ1-4 | -
TGTGCCAGCAGCCGGACAGCGGCCTCAAACTACGAGCAGTACTTC | CASSRTAASNYEQYF | TRBV27 | - | TRBJ2-7 | -
TGCGCCAGCAGCTCAGGGTTTCAGTATGAAAAACTGTTTTTT | CASSSGFQYEKLFF | TRBV5-1 | - | TRBJ1-4 | -
TGTGCCAGCAGTTCCGTGCGGGGTAATGGCTACACCTTC | CASSSVRGNGYTF | TRBV6-5 | - | TRBJ1-2 | -
TGTGCCAGCTCATCCACAGGGAGGGGTGGCACTGAAGCTTTCTTT | CASSSTGRGGTEAFF | TRBV18 | - | TRBJ1-1 | -
TGTGCCAGCAGTTACTCGACACCGAGCTCTGGAAACACCATATATTTT | CASSYSTPSSGNTIYF | TRBV6-6 | - | TRBJ1-3 | once
TGTGCCAGCAGCTCAGGCGATTCACCCCTCCACTTT | CASSSGDSPLHF | TRBV11-2 | - | TRBJ1-6 | -
TGTGCCAGCAGCTTAAGGGCAGGAGAGGCCTACGAGCAGTACTTC | CASSLRAGEAYEQYF | TRBV7-9 | - | TRBJ2-7 | -
TGTGCCAGCGCGAGACAGGGGGGAGAGACCCAGTACTTC | CASARQGGETQYF | TRBV6-4 | TRBD1 | TRBJ2-5 | -
TGCGCCAGCAGCCAAGAGACCTGGGCAGGGGGTACAGATACGCAGTATTTT | CASSQETWAGGTDTQYF | TRBV4-3 | TRBD1 | TRBJ2-3 | -
TGTGCCAGCAGCGAATACGGGGGGGAACCCACAGATACGCAGTATTTT | CASSEYGGEPTDTQYF | TRBV9 | TRBD2 | TRBJ2-3 | -
TGCAGCGGGGCAGGAAAATTGAACACTGAAGCTTTCTTT | CSGAGKLNTEAFF | TRBV29-1 | - | TRBJ1-1 | few
TGTGCCCGGCAGCTGGGATACGAGCAGTACTTC | CARQLGYEQYF | TRBV30 | - | TRBJ2-7 | -
TGTGCCAGCAGCCCTTCGACGGCTGAAAAACTGTTTTTT | CASSPSTAEKLFF | TRBV7-2 | - | TRBJ1-4 | -
TGTGCCAGTAGGCGGGGGTCTGGTGGAAACACCATATATTTT | CASRRGSGGNTIYF | TRBV19 | - | TRBJ1-3 | -
TGTGCCAGCCGTTCAGTAGATAGCACAGATACGCAGTATTTT | CASRSVDSTDTQYF | TRBV6-5 | - | TRBJ2-3 | -
TGTGCCAGCAGCCACGGAACGGTCCCCCTGGGCTACACCTTC | CASSHGTVPLGYTF | TRBV14 | - | TRBJ1-2 | -